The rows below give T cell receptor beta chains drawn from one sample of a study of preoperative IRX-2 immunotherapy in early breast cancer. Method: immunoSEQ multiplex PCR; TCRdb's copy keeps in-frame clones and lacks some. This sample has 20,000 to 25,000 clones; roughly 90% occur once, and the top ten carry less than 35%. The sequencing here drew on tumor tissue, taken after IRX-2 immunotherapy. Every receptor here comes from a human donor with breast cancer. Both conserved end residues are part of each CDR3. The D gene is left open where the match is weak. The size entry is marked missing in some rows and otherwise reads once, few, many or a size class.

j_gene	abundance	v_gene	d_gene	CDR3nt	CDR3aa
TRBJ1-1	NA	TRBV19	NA	TGTGCCAGTAGTCCCGCGTGGAGGCGGGAGGGTGAAGCTTTCTTT	CASSPAWRREGEAFF
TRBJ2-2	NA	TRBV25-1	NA	TGTGCCAGCAGTGTGGGCGCCGGGGAGCTGTTTTTT	CASSVGAGELFF
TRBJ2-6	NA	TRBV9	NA	TGTGCCAGCAGCGAAGGAGGGGGTATCTCTGGGGCCAACGTCCTGACTTTC	CASSEGGGISGANVLTF
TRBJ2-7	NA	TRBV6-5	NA	TGTGCCAGCAGTTACTCCCCCCCGGGCCACGGGCACGAGCAGTACTTC	CASSYSPPGHGHEQYF
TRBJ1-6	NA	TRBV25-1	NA	TGTGCCAGCACACAGACGGCCCATAATTCACCCCTCCACTTT	CASTQTAHNSPLHF
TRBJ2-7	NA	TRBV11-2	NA	TGTGCCAGCAGCTTTCATAGTCAGGGCTACGAGCAGTACTTC	CASSFHSQGYEQYF
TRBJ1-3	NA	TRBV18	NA	TGTGCCAGCTCACCGCGGACAAACTCTGGAAACACCATATATTTT	CASSPRTNSGNTIYF
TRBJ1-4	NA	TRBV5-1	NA	TGCGCCAGCAGCGGGACGACAGCTAATGAAAAACTGTTTTTT	CASSGTTANEKLFF
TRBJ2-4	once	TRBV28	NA	TGTGCCAGCAGTTTATCGCGGGGTTTAGCCAAAAACATTCAGTACTTC	CASSLSRGLAKNIQYF
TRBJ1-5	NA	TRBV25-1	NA	TGTGCCAGCAGTGATTTCTCGGCAGGGAATCAGCCCCAGCATTTT	CASSDFSAGNQPQHF
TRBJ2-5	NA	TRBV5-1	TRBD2	TGCGCCAGCAGCTTGGGGACTAGCGGGGACTCAGAGACCCAGTACTTC	CASSLGTSGDSETQYF
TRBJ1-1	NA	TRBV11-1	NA	TGTGCCAGCAGCTTAGTTGGGAGATTGAGGGAGACTGAAGCTTTCTTT	CASSLVGRLRETEAFF
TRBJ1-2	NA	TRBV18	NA	TGTGCCAGCTCAAGCGACCAGCTGTCCTACACCTTC	CASSSDQLSYTF
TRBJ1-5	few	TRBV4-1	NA	TGCGCCAGCAGCCAGGATTCAGGGTATCCTCAGCCCCAGCATTTT	CASSQDSGYPQPQHF
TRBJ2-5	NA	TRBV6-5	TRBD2	TGTGCCAGCAGTTACTCGGGGGGGGAGACCCAGTACTTC	CASSYSGGETQYF
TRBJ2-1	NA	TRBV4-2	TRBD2	TGTGCCAGCAGGAACGAAGCTTCGGGGGGTGAGCAGTTCTTC	CASRNEASGGEQFF
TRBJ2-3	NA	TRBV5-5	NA	TGTGCCAGCAGCCCGGGCACGGGCCCTCGCACAGATACGCAGTATTTT	CASSPGTGPRTDTQYF
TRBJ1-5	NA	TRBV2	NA	TGTGCCAGCAGTGGGGTTCGGGTGTCCCAGCCCCAGCATTTT	CASSGVRVSQPQHF
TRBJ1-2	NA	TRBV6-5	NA	TGTGCCAGCAGTTACTTCAGTAACTATGGCTACACCTTC	CASSYFSNYGYTF
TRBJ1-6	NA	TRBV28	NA	TGTGCCAGCAGTTTACCGGGATCACCCCTCCACTTT	CASSLPGSPLHF
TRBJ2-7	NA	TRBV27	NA	TGTGCCAGCAGTTTCAAAGGCCTCGGCTACGAGCAGTACTTC	CASSFKGLGYEQYF
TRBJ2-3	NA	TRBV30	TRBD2	TGTGCCTGGGCAATGAGCGGGGTTTCAGATACGCAGTATTTT	CAWAMSGVSDTQYF
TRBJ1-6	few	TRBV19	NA	TGTGCCAGTACGGCGGTGACGCAGGGGAATTCACCCCTCCACTTT	CASTAVTQGNSPLHF
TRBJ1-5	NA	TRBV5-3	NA	TGTGCCAGAAGCTTGGCCGGACGGCCCCAGCATTTT	CARSLAGRPQHF
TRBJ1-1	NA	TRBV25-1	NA	TGTGCCAGCACTTGGAGCGAGGGGGACACTGAAGCTTTCTTT	CASTWSEGDTEAFF
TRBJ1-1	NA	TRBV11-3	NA	TGTGCCAGCAGCGCCCGGACAGAAAACACTGAAGCTTTCTTT	CASSARTENTEAFF
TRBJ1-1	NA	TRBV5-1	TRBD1	TGCGCCAGCAGCGAGAGGACAGGCCCCACTGAAGCTTTCTTT	CASSERTGPTEAFF
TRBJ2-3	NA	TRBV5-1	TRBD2	TGCGCCAGCAGCTCCGTGGGTAGCGGGGGGGCCCGAGATACGCAGTATTTT	CASSSVGSGGARDTQYF
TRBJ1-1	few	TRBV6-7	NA	TGTGCCAGCAGGGGACGGGTGAACACTGAAGCTTTCTTT	CASRGRVNTEAFF
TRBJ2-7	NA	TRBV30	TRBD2	TGTGCCTGGAGTTACGGGGCGGGGGTAGCCTACGAGCAGTACTTC	CAWSYGAGVAYEQYF
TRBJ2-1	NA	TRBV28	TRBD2	TGTGCCAGCAGTCCGACGACTAGCGGGGGGCCTCTCACATCCTACAATGAGCAGTTCTTC	CASSPTTSGGPLTSYNEQFF
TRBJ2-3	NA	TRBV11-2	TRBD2	TGTGCCAGCAGCTTAGTAGTAGCGGGGGGATTGACAGATACGCAGTATTTT	CASSLVVAGGLTDTQYF
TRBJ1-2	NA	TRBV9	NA	TGTGCCAGCAGCGCACAGGGTAATGGCTACACCTTC	CASSAQGNGYTF
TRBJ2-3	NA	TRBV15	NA	TGTGCCACCAGCAGAGATCATCCGTGGAGCACAGATACGCAGTATTTT	CATSRDHPWSTDTQYF
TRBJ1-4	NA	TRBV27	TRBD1	TGTGCTTGCAAACCCGGGACAGGGGGTGAAAAACTGTTTTTT	CACKPGTGGEKLFF
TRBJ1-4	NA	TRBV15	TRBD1	TGTGCCACCAGCAGAAAACAGGGGACCGATGAAAAACTGTTTTTT	CATSRKQGTDEKLFF
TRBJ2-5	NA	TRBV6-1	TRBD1	TGTGCCAGCAGCCGGACAGGGAACCAAGAGACCCAGTACTTC	CASSRTGNQETQYF
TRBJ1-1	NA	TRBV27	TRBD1	TGTGCCAGCAGTTCGACCGGACAGGGTGTAATGGCTTTCTTT	CASSSTGQGVMAFF
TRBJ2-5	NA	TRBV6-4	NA	TGTGCCAGCAGTCGGCGGGGACAACACTTC	CASSRRGQHF
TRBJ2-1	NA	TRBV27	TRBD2	TGTGCCAGCAGGCCACTAGCGGGGAGTTTGGGGAATGAGCAGTTCTTC	CASRPLAGSLGNEQFF
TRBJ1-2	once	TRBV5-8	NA	TGTGCCAGCAGCCAATCCGGGACGAGGACCTATGGCTACACCTTC	CASSQSGTRTYGYTF
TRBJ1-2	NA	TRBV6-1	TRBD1	TGTGCCAGCAGTGGTGGGACAGTTCTAAACTATGGCTACACCTTC	CASSGGTVLNYGYTF
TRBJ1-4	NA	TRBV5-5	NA	TGTGCCAGCAGCTGGGAGGGTCGGAGGGAAAAACTGTTTTTT	CASSWEGRREKLFF
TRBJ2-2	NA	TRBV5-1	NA	TGCGCCAGCAGCCCCGACGGGGAGCCCGGGGAGCTGTTTTTT	CASSPDGEPGELFF
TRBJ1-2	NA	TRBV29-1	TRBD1	TGCAGCGTTCAAATTGGGATGGGACAGGGAAGCTATGGCTACACCTTC	CSVQIGMGQGSYGYTF
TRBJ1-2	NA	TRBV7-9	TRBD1	TGTGCCAGCAGCTTCGGACAGGGGCATGGCTACACCTTC	CASSFGQGHGYTF
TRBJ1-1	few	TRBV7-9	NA	TGTGCCAGCAGCCCCTACACTGAAGCTTTCTTT	CASSPYTEAFF
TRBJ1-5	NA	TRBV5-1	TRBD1	TGCGCCAGCAGCTCAGGACAGGCCAATCAGCCCCAGCATTTT	CASSSGQANQPQHF
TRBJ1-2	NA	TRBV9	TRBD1	TGTGCCAGCAGCGTCACCGAGGGCAGGGGGCGATATGGCTACACCTTC	CASSVTEGRGRYGYTF
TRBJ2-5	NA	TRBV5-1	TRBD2	TGCGCCAGCAGCTTAACTAGCGTTCAGTACTTC	CASSLTSVQYF
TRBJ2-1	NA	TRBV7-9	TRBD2	TGTGCCAGCAGCTCGGGGGGGGGTAGGGCCAATGAGCAGTTCTTC	CASSSGGGRANEQFF
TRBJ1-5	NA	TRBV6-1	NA	TGTGCCAGCAGTATCTCACCAGAAACTAATCAGCCCCAGCATTTT	CASSISPETNQPQHF
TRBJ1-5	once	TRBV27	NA	TGTGCCAGCAGTTTGGCCTGGAATCAGCCCCAGCATTTT	CASSLAWNQPQHF
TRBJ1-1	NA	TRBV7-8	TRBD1	TGTGCCAGCAGCGCTTGGGACAGAAACACTGAAGCTTTCTTT	CASSAWDRNTEAFF
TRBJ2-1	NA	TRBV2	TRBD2	TGTGCCAGCAGTCGGACTAGCGGGAGCGAGCAGTTCTTC	CASSRTSGSEQFF
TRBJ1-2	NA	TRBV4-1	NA	TGCGCCAGCAGCTACGTCGGGTCGGGGTATGGCTACACCTTC	CASSYVGSGYGYTF
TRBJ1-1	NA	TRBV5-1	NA	TGCGCCAGCAGCATTACAGGGTTATCGAGTGACACTGAAGCTTTCTTT	CASSITGLSSDTEAFF